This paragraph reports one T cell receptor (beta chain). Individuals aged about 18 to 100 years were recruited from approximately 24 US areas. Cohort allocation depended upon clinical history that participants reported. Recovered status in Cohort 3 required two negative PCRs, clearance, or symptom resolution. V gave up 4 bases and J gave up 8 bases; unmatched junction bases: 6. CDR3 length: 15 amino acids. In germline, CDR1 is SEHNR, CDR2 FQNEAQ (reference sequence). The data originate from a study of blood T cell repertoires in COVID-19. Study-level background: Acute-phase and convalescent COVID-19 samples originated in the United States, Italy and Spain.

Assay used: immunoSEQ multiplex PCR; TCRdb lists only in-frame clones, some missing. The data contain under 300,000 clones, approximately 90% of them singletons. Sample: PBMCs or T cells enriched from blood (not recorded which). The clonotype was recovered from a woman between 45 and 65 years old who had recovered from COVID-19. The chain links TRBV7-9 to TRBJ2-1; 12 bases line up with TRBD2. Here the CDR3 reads CASSSTSGSLDEQFF. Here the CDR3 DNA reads TGTGCCAGCAGCTCGACTAGCGGGAGTCTTGATGAGCAGTTCTTC. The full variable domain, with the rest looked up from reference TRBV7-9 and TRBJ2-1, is DTGVSQNPRHKITKRGQNVTFRCDPISEHNRLYWYRQTLGQGPEFLTYFQNEAQLEKSRLLSDRFSAERPKGSFSTLEIQRTEQGDSAMYLCASSSTSGSLDEQFFGPGTRLTVL.